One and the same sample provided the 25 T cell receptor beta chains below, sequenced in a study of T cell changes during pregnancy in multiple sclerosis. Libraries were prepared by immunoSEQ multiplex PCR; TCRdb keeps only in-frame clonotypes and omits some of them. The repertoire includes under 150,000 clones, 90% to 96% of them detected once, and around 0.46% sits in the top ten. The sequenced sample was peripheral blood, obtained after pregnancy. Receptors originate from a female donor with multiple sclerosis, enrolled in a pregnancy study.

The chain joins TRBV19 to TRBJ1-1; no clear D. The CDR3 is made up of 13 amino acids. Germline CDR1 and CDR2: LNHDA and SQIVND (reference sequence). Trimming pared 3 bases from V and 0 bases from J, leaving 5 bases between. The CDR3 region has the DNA TGTGCCAGTAGTATCTCAGTGAACACTGAAGCTTTCTTT. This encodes CASSISVNTEAFF.

The DNA for the CDR3 is TGTGCCAGCAGCTTAAACACAGGACTAGTCAATGAGCAGTTCTTC. Translated, it gives CASSLNTGLVNEQFF. The V gene is TRBV7-2, the J gene TRBJ2-1; TRBD2 matches at 7 bases. CDR1 SGHTA and CDR2 FQGNSA come from the germline V gene. Unmatched junction bases numbered 7, after V lost 2 bases and J lost 6 bases. The CDR3 has 15 residues.

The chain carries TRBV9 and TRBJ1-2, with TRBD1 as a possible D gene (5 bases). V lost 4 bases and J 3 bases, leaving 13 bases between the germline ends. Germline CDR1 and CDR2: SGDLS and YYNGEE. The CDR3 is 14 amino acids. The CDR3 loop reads CASSQLPGDYGYTF. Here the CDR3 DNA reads TGTGCCAGCAGCCAGCTCCCGGGGGACTATGGCTACACCTTC.

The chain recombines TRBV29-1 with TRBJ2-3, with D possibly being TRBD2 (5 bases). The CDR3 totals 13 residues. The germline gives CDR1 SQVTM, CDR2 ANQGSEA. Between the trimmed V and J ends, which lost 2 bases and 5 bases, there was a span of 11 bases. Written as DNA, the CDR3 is TGCAGCGTTGAATCGGGGATCGGAGATACGCAGTATTTT. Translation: CSVESGIGDTQYF.

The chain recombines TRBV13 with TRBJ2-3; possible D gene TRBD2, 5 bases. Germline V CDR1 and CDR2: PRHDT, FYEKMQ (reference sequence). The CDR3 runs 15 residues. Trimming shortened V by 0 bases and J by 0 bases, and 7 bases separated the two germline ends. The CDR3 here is CASSLGGSSTDTQYF. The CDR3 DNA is TGTGCCAGCAGCTTAGGGGGGAGTAGCACAGATACGCAGTATTTT.

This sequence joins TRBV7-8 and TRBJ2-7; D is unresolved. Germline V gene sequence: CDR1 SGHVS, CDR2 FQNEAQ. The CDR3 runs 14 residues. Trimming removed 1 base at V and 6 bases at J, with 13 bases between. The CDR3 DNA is TGTGCCAGCAGCTTAGTCCTCGGATCGGGCGAGCAGTACTTC. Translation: CASSLVLGSGEQYF.

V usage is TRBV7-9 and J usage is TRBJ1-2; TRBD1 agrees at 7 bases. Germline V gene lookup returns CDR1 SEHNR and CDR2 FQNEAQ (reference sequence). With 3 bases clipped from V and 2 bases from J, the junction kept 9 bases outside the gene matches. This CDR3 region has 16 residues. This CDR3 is CASSLPQGQINYGYTF. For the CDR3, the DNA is TGTGCCAGCAGCTTGCCGCAGGGACAGATCAACTATGGCTACACCTTC.

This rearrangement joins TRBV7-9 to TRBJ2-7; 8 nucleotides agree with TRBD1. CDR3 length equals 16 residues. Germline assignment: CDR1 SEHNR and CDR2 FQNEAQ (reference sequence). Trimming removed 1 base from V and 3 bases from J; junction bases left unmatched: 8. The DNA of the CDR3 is TGTGCCAGCAGCTTAGTAGGACGGACAGGGTACTACGAGCAGTACTTC. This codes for CASSLVGRTGYYEQYF.

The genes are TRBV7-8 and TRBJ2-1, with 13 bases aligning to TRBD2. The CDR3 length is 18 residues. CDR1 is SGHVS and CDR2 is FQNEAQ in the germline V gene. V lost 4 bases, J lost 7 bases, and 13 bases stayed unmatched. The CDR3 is CASSSLGAGTSGNNEQFF. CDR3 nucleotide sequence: TGTGCCAGCAGCTCGCTGGGGGCCGGGACTAGCGGGAATAATGAGCAGTTCTTC.

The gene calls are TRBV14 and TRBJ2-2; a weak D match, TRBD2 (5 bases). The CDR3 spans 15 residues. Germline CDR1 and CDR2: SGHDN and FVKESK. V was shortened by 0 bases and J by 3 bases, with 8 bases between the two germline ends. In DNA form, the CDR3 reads TGTGCCAGCAGCCAAGATCTGCGGGACACCGGGGAGCTGTTTTTT. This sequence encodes CASSQDLRDTGELFF. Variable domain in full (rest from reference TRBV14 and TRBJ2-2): EAGVTQFPSHSVIEKGQTVTLRCDPISGHDNLYWYRRVMGKEIKFLLHFVKESKQDESGMPNNRFLAERTGGTYSTLKVQPAELEDSGVYFCASSQDLRDTGELFFGEGSRLTVL.

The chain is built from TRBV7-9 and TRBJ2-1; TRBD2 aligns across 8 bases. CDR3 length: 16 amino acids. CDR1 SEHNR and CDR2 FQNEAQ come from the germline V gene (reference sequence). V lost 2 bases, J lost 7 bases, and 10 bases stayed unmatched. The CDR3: CASSLSGAGVSNEQFF. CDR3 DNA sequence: TGTGCCAGCAGCTTATCCGGAGCGGGAGTGAGTAATGAGCAGTTCTTC.

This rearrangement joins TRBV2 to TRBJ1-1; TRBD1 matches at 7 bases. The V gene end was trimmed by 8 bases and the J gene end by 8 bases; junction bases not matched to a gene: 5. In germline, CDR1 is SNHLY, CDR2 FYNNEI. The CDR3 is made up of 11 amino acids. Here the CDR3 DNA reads TGTGCCAGCTGCCTCAGGGGGGAAGCTTTCTTT. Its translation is CASCLRGEAFF.

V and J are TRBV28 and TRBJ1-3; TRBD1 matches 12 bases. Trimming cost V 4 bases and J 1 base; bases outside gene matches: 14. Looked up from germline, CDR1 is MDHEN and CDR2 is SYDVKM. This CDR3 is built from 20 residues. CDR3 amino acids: CASSYTSGQGALGSGNTIYF. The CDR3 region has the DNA TGTGCCAGCAGTTACACGTCGGGACAGGGGGCCCTCGGGTCTGGAAACACCATATATTTT.

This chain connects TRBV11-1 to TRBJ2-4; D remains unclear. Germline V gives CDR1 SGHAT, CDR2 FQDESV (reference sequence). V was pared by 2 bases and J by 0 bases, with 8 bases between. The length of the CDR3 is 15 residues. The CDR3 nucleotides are TGTGCCAGCAGCTTACGGGTGTTAGCCAAAAACATTCAGTACTTC. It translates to CASSLRVLAKNIQYF. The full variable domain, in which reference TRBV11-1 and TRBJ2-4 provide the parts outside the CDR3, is EAEVAQSPRYKITEKSQAVAFWCDPISGHATLYWYRQILGQGPELLVQFQDESVVDDSQLPKDRFSAERLKGVDSTLKIQPAELGDSAMYLCASSLRVLAKNIQYFGAGTRLSVL.

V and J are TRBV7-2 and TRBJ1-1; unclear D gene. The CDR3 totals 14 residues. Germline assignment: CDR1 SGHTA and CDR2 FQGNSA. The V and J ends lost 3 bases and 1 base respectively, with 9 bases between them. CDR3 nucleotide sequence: TGTGCCAGCAGCTTTTCGCGGGGGAACACTGAAGCTTTCTTT. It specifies CASSFSRGNTEAFF. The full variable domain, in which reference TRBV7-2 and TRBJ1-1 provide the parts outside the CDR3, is GAGVSQSPSNKVTEKGKDVELRCDPISGHTALYWYRQSLGQGLEFLIYFQGNSAPDKSGLPSDRFSAERTGGSVSTLTIQRTQQEDSAVYLCASSFSRGNTEAFFGQGTRLTVV.

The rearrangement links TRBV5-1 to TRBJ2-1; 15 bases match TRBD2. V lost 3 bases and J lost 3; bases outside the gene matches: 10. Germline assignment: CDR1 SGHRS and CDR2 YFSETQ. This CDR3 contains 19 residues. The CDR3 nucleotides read TGCGCCAGCAGCTCCTTCGGGACTAGCGGGAGGTGGAACTACAATGAGCAGTTCTTC. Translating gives CASSSFGTSGRWNYNEQFF.

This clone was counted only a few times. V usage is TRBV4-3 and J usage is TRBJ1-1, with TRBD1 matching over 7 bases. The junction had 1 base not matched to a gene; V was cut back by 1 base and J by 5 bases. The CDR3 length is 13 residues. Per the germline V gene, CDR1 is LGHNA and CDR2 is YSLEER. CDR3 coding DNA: TGCGCCAGCAGCCAAGCCAGGGGGACTGAAGCTTTCTTT. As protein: CASSQARGTEAFF.

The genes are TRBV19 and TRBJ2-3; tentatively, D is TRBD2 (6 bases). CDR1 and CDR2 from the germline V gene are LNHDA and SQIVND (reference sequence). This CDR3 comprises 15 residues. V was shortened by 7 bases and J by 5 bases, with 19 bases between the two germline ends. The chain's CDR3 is CASKEGRVAGDTQYF. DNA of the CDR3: TGTGCCAGTAAGGAGGGGCGGGTCGCTGGAGATACGCAGTATTTT.

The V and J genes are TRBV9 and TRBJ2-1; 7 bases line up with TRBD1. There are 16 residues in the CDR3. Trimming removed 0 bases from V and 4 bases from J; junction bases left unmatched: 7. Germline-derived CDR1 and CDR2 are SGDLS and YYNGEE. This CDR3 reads CASSVGPSGGYNEQFF. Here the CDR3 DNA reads TGTGCCAGCAGCGTAGGTCCCTCAGGGGGATACAATGAGCAGTTCTTC.

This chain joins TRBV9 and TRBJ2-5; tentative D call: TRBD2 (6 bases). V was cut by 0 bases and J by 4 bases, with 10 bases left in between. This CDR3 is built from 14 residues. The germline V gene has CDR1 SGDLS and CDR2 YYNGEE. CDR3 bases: TGTGCCAGCAGCGTAGGCCCAGCGGGAGAGACCCAGTACTTC. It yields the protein CASSVGPAGETQYF.

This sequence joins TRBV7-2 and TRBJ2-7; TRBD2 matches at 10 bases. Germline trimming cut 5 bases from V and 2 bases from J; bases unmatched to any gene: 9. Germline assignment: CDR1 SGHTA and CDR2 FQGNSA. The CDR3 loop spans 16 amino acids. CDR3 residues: CASSLMTSGSAYEQYF. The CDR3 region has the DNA TGTGCCAGCAGCCTGATGACTAGCGGGTCCGCCTACGAGCAGTACTTC.

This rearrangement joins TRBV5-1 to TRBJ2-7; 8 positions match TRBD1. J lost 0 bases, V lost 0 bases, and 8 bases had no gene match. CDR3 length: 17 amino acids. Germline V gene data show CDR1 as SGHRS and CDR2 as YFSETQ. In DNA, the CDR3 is TGCGCCAGCAGCTTGGCTCGGACAGGGTTTACCTCCTACGAGCAGTACTTC. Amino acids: CASSLARTGFTSYEQYF.

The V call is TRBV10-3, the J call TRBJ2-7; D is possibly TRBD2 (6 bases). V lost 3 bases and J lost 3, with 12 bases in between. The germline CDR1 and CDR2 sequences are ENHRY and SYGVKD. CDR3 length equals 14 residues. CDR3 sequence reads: CAISDQRAIYEQYF. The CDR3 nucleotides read TGTGCCATCAGTGACCAGCGGGCGATCTACGAGCAGTACTTC.

The CDR3: CASREDRATGNTIYF. The CDR3 region has the DNA TGTGCCAGCAGAGAGGACAGGGCCACTGGAAACACCATATATTTT. The chain joins TRBV27 to TRBJ1-3; 8 bases match TRBD1. Germline values: CDR1 MNHEY, CDR2 SMNVEV (reference sequence). V lost 6 bases, J lost 2 bases, and 6 bases stayed unmatched. The CDR3 loop spans 15 amino acids.

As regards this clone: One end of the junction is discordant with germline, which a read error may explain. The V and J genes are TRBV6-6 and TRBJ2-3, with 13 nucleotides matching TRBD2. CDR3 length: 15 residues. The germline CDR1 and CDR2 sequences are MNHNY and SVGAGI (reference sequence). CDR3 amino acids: CASSYRTSGRDAQYF. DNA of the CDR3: TGTGCCAGCAGTTATAGGACTAGCGGGAGAGATGCGCAGTATTTT.